The 5 T cell receptor beta chains listed next were all sequenced from one sample in a study of blood T cell repertoires in COVID-19. The assay was immunoSEQ multiplex PCR, and TCRdb's table has in-frame clones only and misses some. The sample has roughly 100,000 clones, about four fifths seen once; the top ten hold around a quarter. Specimen: peripheral blood. These TCRs come from a man in his sixties with acute or convalescent COVID-19.

This chain joins TRBV27 and TRBJ1-2, with a weak D call TRBD1 (6 bases). V was shortened by 5 bases and J by 2 bases, with 9 bases between the two germline ends. CDR1 MNHEY and CDR2 SMNVEV come from the germline V gene (reference sequence). The CDR3 sequence is 13 residues long. The CDR3 loop is CASSRTANYGYTF. CDR3 nucleotide sequence: TGTGCCAGCAGTCGGACAGCGAACTATGGCTACACCTTC.

The rearrangement uses TRBV5-4 and TRBJ2-5, with a possible D match to TRBD1 (6 bases). V was clipped by 6 bases and J by 5 bases, with 14 bases between them. CDR3 length: 13 amino acids. Germline assignment: CDR1 SGHNT and CDR2 YYREEE (reference sequence). CDR3 region: CASIGQGSETQYF. The CDR3 DNA is TGTGCCAGCATCGGGCAGGGGAGCGAGACCCAGTACTTC.

The genes are TRBV19 and TRBJ2-7, with a weak D call TRBD2 (6 bases). Germline CDR1 reads LNHDA; CDR2 reads SQIVND (reference sequence). Trimming took 8 bases from V and 6 from J, leaving 17 bases between them. The CDR3 has 13 residues. The DNA of the CDR3 is TGTGCCAGTTCCTCTGGGGGGTTGGGCGAGCAGTACTTC. This encodes CASSSGGLGEQYF.

The chain joins TRBV29-1 to TRBJ2-5; 9 bases are a match to TRBD1. V lost 5 bases, J lost 5 bases, and 6 bases stayed unmatched. The CDR3 is 13 residues long. The germline gives CDR1 SQVTM, CDR2 ANQGSEA. CDR3 loop: CSVSGTGRETQYF. CDR3 coding DNA: TGCAGCGTTTCAGGGACAGGGAGGGAGACCCAGTACTTC.

V is TRBV4-2 and J is TRBJ2-5; D is possibly TRBD2 (6 bases). With 1 base removed from V and 3 bases from J, the gap between germline ends came to 15 bases. Germline values: CDR1 LGHNA, CDR2 YNFKEQ. The CDR3 sequence is 16 residues long. Here the CDR3 reads CASSQGGARTEETQYF. DNA of the CDR3: TGTGCCAGCAGCCAAGGCGGGGCTCGTACTGAAGAGACCCAGTACTTC.